This T cell receptor (beta chain) was documented in a study of OX40 agonist ivuxolimab in advanced cancers. Background on the study: Recorded diagnoses for dose-escalation patients were hepatocellular carcinoma, melanoma, renal cell or head and neck cancer. Mean age about 60 years, range about 23 to 80; 82.7% male.

Concerning this clone itself: The antigen remains unidentified.

Anyone with autoimmune disease history or systemic immunosuppression was excluded. Study-level findings and limits: Relatively little clonal expansion, among the lowest observed, appeared in partial responders at 0.1-3.0 mg/kg.

Clones were sequenced by immunoSEQ multiplex PCR, and TCRdb holds only the in-frame ones, with some missing. The data contain 65,000 to 80,000 clones, roughly nine tenths of them singletons. This CDR3 contains 13 residues. Germline assignment: CDR1 PRHDT and CDR2 FYEKMQ (reference sequence). V was pared by 6 bases and J by 7 bases, with 3 bases of the junction left unmatched. The TCR sequence derives from an adult with an advanced solid tumor such as melanoma, head and neck, liver or kidney cancer. J is TRBJ1-6 and V is TRBV13, with 7 bases aligning to TRBD1. The specimen comprised CD4+ or CD8+ T cells sorted from blood, sampled in a trial of the OX40 agonist ivuxolimab. The CDR3 region has the DNA TGTGCCAGCAGTGCACAGGGGAATTCACCCCTCCACTTT. This codes for CASSAQGNSPLHF.